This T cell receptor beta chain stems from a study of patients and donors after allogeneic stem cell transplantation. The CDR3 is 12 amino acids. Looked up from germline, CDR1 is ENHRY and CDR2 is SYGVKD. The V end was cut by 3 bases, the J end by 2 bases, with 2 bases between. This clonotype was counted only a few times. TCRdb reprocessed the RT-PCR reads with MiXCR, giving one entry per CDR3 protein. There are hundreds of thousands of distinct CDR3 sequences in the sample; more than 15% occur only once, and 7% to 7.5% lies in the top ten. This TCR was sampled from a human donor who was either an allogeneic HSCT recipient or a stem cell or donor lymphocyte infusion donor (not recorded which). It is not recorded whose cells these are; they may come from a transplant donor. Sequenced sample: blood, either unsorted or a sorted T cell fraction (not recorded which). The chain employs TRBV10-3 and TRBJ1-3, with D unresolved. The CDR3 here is CAISDPGNTIYF. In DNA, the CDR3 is TGTGCCATCAGTGATCCTGGAAACACCATATATTTT.